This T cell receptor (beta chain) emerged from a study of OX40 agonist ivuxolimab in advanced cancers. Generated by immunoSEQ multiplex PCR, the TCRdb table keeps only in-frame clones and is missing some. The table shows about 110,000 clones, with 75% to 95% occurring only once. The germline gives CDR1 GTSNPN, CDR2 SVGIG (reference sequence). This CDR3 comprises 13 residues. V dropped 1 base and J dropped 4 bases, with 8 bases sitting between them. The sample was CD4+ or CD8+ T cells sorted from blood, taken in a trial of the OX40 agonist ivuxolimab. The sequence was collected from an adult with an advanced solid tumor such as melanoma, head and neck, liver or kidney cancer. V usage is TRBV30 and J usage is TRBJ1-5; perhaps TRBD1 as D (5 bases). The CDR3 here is CAWSEEGNQPQHF. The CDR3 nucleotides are TGTGCCTGGAGTGAGGAGGGGAATCAGCCCCAGCATTTT.